A single sample is the source of the 21 T cell receptor beta chains below, sequenced in a study of T cells after yellow fever vaccination (dated by TCRdb to about 2019). Libraries were built with 5' RACE. Instrument on record: Illumina HiSeq 2500. TCRdb itself trimmed the public reads at Q25 with fastp, ran MiXCR and retained productive beta chains. Every CDR3 protein is listed once, alongside the most common genes and DNA of its rows. Counted in this sample were around 140,000 distinct CDR3 sequences; 7% to 9% of them appeared once. The ten largest account for less than 0.95% of the sample. The treatment or condition label for this specimen denotes: live attenuated yellow fever vaccine strain. Sample: CD4+ T cells sorted from PBMCs, taken 5 days after the yellow fever booster vaccination. These receptor sequences come from a man aged 25 to 40 who received the YFV17D yellow fever vaccine.

This clonotype was observed at least ten times. The V gene is TRBV4-3, the J gene TRBJ2-7; D may be TRBD1 (6 bases). Trimming pared 0 bases from V and 6 bases from J, leaving 15 bases between. Germline CDR1 reads LGHNA; CDR2 reads YSLEER. This CDR3 spans 15 amino acids. The CDR3 DNA sequence: TGCGCCAGCAGCCAAGAACAGGGAGTGTGGGTCGAGCAGTACTTC. This codes for CASSQEQGVWVEQYF.

The chain joins TRBV11-2 to TRBJ2-1, with TRBD2 matching 7 bases. Unmatched junction bases numbered 2, after V lost 0 bases and J lost 3 bases. This CDR3 is 15 amino acids long. The germline CDR1 and CDR2 sequences are SGHAT and FQNNGV. As DNA, the CDR3 is TGTGCCAGCAGCTTAGAGCCTAGCGGCTACAATGAGCAGTTCTTC. As protein: CASSLEPSGYNEQFF.

The chain combines TRBV3-1 with TRBJ1-5; D uncertain. V dropped 10 bases and J dropped 0 bases, with 25 bases sitting between them. The germline CDR1 and CDR2 sequences are LGHDT and YNNKEL (reference sequence). The CDR3 length is 18 residues. Here the CDR3 reads CAICLLGSVQNSNQPQHF. CDR3 coding DNA: TGTGCCATCTGTTTACTTGGTTCGGTGCAAAATAGCAATCAGCCCCAGCATTTT. The full variable domain, its missing parts supplied by reference TRBV3-1 and TRBJ1-5, is DTAVSQTPKYLVTQMGNDKSIKCEQNLGHDTMYWYKQDSKKFLKIMFSYNNKELIINETVPNRFSPKSPDKAHLNLHINSLELGDSAVYFCAICLLGSVQNSNQPQHFGDGTRLSIL.

This clonotype was detected many times. This chain joins TRBV5-6 and TRBJ2-7, with 7 bases aligning to TRBD2. Trimming at V came to 4 bases and at J to 3 bases, leaving 4 bases not matched to a gene. The CDR3 totals 13 residues. Germline CDR1 and CDR2: SGHDT and YYEEEE. The CDR3: CASSPGGNYEQYF. The CDR3 coding sequence is TGTGCCAGCAGCCCCGGGGGGAACTACGAGCAGTACTTC.

The V and J genes are TRBV6-5 and TRBJ2-3, with D unclear. Germline CDR1 is MNHEY and CDR2 is SVGAGI. The CDR3 runs to 11 residues. Trimming cost V 7 bases and J 6 bases, with 8 bases left between them. The CDR3, as DNA: TGTGCCAGCACCAAGGCCGATACGCAGTATTTT. This gives the protein CASTKADTQYF.

This clonotype was detected many times. This chain connects TRBV25-1 to TRBJ1-5; D possibly corresponds to TRBD1 (5 bases). Looked up from germline, CDR1 is MGHDK and CDR2 is SYGVNS. The ends were cut back, 5 bases at V and 3 bases at J, with 11 bases in the middle. The CDR3 totals 14 residues. CDR3 in amino acids: CASSTGGVNQPQHF. The CDR3 region has the DNA TGTGCCAGCAGTACTGGGGGGGTCAATCAGCCCCAGCATTTT. The entire variable domain, with the rest obtained from reference TRBV25-1 and TRBJ1-5, is as follows: EADIYQTPRYLVIGTGKKITLECSQTMGHDKMYWYQQDPGMELHLIHYSYGVNSTEKGDLSSESTVSRIRTEHFPLTLESARPSHTSQYLCASSTGGVNQPQHFGDGTRLSIL.

This clonotype was observed at least ten times. V gene TRBV29-1 combines with J gene TRBJ2-2, with 11 bases matching TRBD2. The CDR3 has 15 residues. The germline CDR1 and CDR2 sequences are SQVTM and ANQGSEA. For the CDR3, the DNA is TGCGGCTACATACTAGCGGGAGTAGGCACCGGGGAGCTGTTTTTT. Amino acids: CGYILAGVGTGELFF.

This clonotype was counted many times. This chain joins TRBV12-3 or TRBV12-4 and TRBJ2-7; no clear D. Trimming shortened V by 1 base and J by 2 bases, and 6 bases separated the two germline ends. This CDR3 is built from 13 residues. The CDR3 protein is CASSLEGPYEQYF. The CDR3, as DNA: TGTGCCAGCAGTTTAGAGGGTCCCTACGAGCAGTACTTC.

CDR3 region: CAMSFNRRDGYTF. CDR3 DNA: TGTGCCATGAGCTTCAACCGCCGGGATGGCTACACCTTC. The chain uses TRBV5-3 and TRBJ1-2; D is ambiguous. TRBV5-3 falls under the ORF class, with uncertain function. The CDR3 is 13 residues long. The V end lost 9 bases, the J end lost 6 bases, and 18 bases lay between the germline ends.

This clonotype was recorded many times. The chain recombines TRBV5-8 with TRBJ2-7; the D is unclear. With 4 bases removed from V and 3 bases from J, the gap between germline ends came to 8 bases. This CDR3 spans 12 amino acids. CDR1 is SGHTS, CDR2 YDEGEE, per germline. In DNA, the CDR3 is TGTGCCAGCAGCGCCGACATCTACGAGCAGTACTTC. It codes for CASSADIYEQYF.

This clonotype was seen repeatedly, ten times or more. V is TRBV7-2 and J is TRBJ2-7; perhaps TRBD2 as D (5 bases). In germline, CDR1 is SGHTA, CDR2 FQGNSA. This CDR3 has 16 amino acids. Trimming removed 2 bases from V and 0 bases from J, with 14 bases in between. The CDR3: CASSLNLVGSSYEQYF. CDR3 DNA: TGTGCCAGCAGCTTAAATTTGGTTGGGAGCTCCTACGAGCAGTACTTC. The complete variable domain, with remaining parts taken from reference TRBV7-2 and TRBJ2-7, reads GAGVSQSPSNKVTEKGKDVELRCDPISGHTALYWYRQSLGQGLEFLIYFQGNSAPDKSGLPSDRFSAERTGGSVSTLTIQRTQQEDSAVYLCASSLNLVGSSYEQYFGPGTRLTVT.

This clonotype was detected many times. The chain uses TRBV7-2 and TRBJ1-1; 7 nucleotides match TRBD1. CDR1 SGHTA and CDR2 FQGNSA come from the germline V gene. The trim removed 4 bases at V and 8 bases at J, leaving 7 bases unmatched. This CDR3 region has 13 residues. Here the CDR3 DNA reads TGTGCCAGCAGCTCACCCCTGGACAGGGAAGCTTTCTTT. Its protein is CASSSPLDREAFF.

This clonotype was counted many times. V usage is TRBV12-3 or TRBV12-4 and J usage is TRBJ2-5; the D is unclear. The V end was cut by 0 bases, the J end by 4 bases, with 6 bases between. The CDR3 sequence is 13 residues long. CDR3 bases: TGTGCCAGCAGTTTAGCCCGACGAGAGACCCAGTACTTC. Its protein is CASSLARRETQYF.

This clonotype was seen repeatedly, ten times or more. The rearrangement links TRBV7-2 to TRBJ2-7; TRBD1 agrees at 8 bases. Germline V gene lookup returns CDR1 SGHTA and CDR2 FQGNSA. The CDR3 is 14 amino acids. The J segment lost 2 bases and the V segment lost 5 bases, leaving 5 bases of the junction unmatched. CDR3 coding DNA: TGTGCCAGCAGCACCCACAGGGGGGCCTACGAGCAGTACTTC. This gives the protein CASSTHRGAYEQYF. The entire variable domain, with the rest obtained from reference TRBV7-2 and TRBJ2-7, is as follows: GAGVSQSPSNKVTEKGKDVELRCDPISGHTALYWYRQSLGQGLEFLIYFQGNSAPDKSGLPSDRFSAERTGGSVSTLTIQRTQQEDSAVYLCASSTHRGAYEQYFGPGTRLTVT.

This clonotype came up many times. The chain recombines TRBV7-9 with TRBJ2-1; possibly TRBD1 or TRBD2 for D (6 bases each). The CDR3 has 14 residues. V was shortened by 3 bases and J by 9 bases, with 15 bases between the two germline ends. The V gene's germline CDR1 is SEHNR and CDR2 FQNEAQ (reference sequence). The CDR3 loop reads CASSLEGVLAEQFF. The DNA of the CDR3 is TGTGCCAGCAGCTTGGAGGGGGTTCTTGCTGAGCAGTTCTTC.

This clonotype was seen many times. The V call is TRBV6-5, the J call TRBJ1-2; TRBD1 is a possible D gene (6 bases). V was cut by 5 bases and J by 8 bases, with 18 bases left in between. CDR3 length: 14 residues. The germline CDR1 and CDR2 sequences are MNHEY and SVGAGI. This CDR3 reads CASSTPRGAEGYTF. The DNA of the CDR3 is TGTGCCAGCAGTACCCCCCGGGGGGCGGAGGGCTACACCTTC.

The V and J genes are TRBV29-1 and TRBJ2-2; 7 bases agree with TRBD2. This CDR3 is 14 amino acids long. Germline lookup yields CDR1 SQVTM and CDR2 ANQGSEA. V trimming: 3 bases; J trimming: 5 bases; junction bases outside the gene matches: 6. CDR3 loop: CSVDNRGGTGELFF. Written as DNA, the CDR3 is TGCAGCGTTGATAATAGGGGAGGGACCGGGGAGCTGTTTTTT.

This clonotype was recorded at least ten times. The chain joins TRBV7-8 to TRBJ2-3, with a tentative D call TRBD2 (6 bases). In germline, CDR1 is SGHVS, CDR2 FQNEAQ. The CDR3 spans 14 residues. Trimming pared 6 bases from V and 0 bases from J, leaving 10 bases between. The DNA of the CDR3 is TGTGCCAGCAGTCCTGGGACTAGCACAGATACGCAGTATTTT. It specifies CASSPGTSTDTQYF.

The table lists this clonotype with many counts. V gene TRBV14 combines with J gene TRBJ2-1; D is unclear. Germline V CDR1 and CDR2: SGHDN, FVKESK. The CDR3 runs 13 residues. Trimming left V 3 bases short and J 9 bases short, with 12 bases between. The CDR3 loop reads CASSQGLYPEQFF. CDR3 DNA: TGTGCCAGCAGCCAGGGGTTGTACCCTGAGCAGTTCTTC.

This clonotype was recorded at least ten times. The chain links TRBV12-3 or TRBV12-4 to TRBJ2-7; 11 bases fit TRBD2. This CDR3 region has 14 residues. Trimming removed 3 bases from V and 7 bases from J; junction bases left unmatched: 5. CDR3 sequence (DNA): TGTGCCAGCAGTTTTAGCGGGAGGGCCGTTGAGCAGTACTTC. Its protein is CASSFSGRAVEQYF.

This clonotype was counted ten times or more. This chain connects TRBV20-1 to TRBJ2-3; 9 bases fit TRBD2. Germline values: CDR1 DFQATT, CDR2 SNEGSKA (reference sequence). V lost 6 bases, J lost 5 bases, and 15 bases stayed unmatched. The CDR3 is 16 amino acids. CDR3 sequence: CSARISGSRGGDTQYF. The CDR3 nucleotides read TGCAGTGCGCGGATTAGCGGGAGTCGGGGGGGAGATACGCAGTATTTT.